This entry lists 14 T cell receptor beta chains sequenced from one sample in a study of human T cells and chemical hapten exposure. TCRdb redid the calling of the RACE reads with MiXCR, one entry per CDR3 protein. In the table there are under 200,000 distinct CDR3 sequences, around 30% of which are singletons. Time point reported: pre-sensitization, week 0. Treatment noted: therapeutic diphenylcyclopropenone sensitization with weekly scalp DPC. Sequencing was performed on whole blood, taken in connection with sensitization to the hapten diphenylcyclopropenone (DPC). The receptor source for this set is a woman in her twenties or thirties with alopecia areata. Some clones in this sample may be carry-over from other donors' samples.

This chain joins TRBV12-3 or TRBV12-4 and TRBJ2-7, with D perhaps matching TRBD1 (6 bases). The length of the CDR3 is 12 residues. V lost 5 bases and J lost 5, with 10 bases in between. DNA for the CDR3: TGTGCCAGCAGTCCTCGGACAGACGAGCAGTACTTC. Its translation is CASSPRTDEQYF.

This clonotype was seen a handful of times. The CDR3 DNA sequence: TGTGCCAGCAGTTTGACTTTCCAAGAGACCCAGTACTTC. This translates into CASSLTFQETQYF. The chain is built from TRBV28 and TRBJ2-5, with D unclear. Looked up from germline, CDR1 is MDHEN and CDR2 is SYDVKM. With 3 bases removed from V and 1 base from J, the gap between germline ends came to 6 bases. This CDR3 region has 13 residues.

This clonotype has more than one count but fewer than ten. The chain uses TRBV4-1 and TRBJ2-7; D may be TRBD2 (5 bases). This CDR3 contains 14 residues. Germline V CDR1 and CDR2: MGHRA, YSYEKL. Trimming took 2 bases from V and 7 from J, leaving 15 bases between them. The CDR3 nucleotides are TGCGCCAGCAGCCAAATAAGGTCGGGAAGGGAGCAGTACTTC. Residues: CASSQIRSGREQYF.

A few counts support this clonotype. The limits of the CDR3 on the DNA are not certain, so only TCRdb's listed CDR3 is given. This chain joins TRBV28 and TRBJ2-7; the table's D gene call, TRBD1, was not cross checked with the DNA. From its first to its last residue, the CDR3 has 12 amino acids. Germline CDR1 and CDR2: MDHEN and SYDVKM. The CDR3 here is CASTSGLDEQYF.

This clonotype has a handful of counts. The rearrangement joins TRBV5-4 to TRBJ2-7; D is unclear. Looked up from germline, CDR1 is SGHNT and CDR2 is YYREEE (reference sequence). Trimming removed 3 bases from V and 2 bases from J, with 12 bases in between. The CDR3 is made up of 14 amino acids. The CDR3 nucleotides are TGTGCCAGCAGCTCTACAAGGACGGCCTACGAGCAGTACTTC. It encodes CASSSTRTAYEQYF.

J is TRBJ1-4 and V is TRBV6-5; the D is unclear. This CDR3 has 15 residues. Trimming took off 5 bases at V and 8 bases at J, with 18 bases between the two ends. CDR1 MNHEY and CDR2 SVGAGI come from the germline V gene. The CDR3 loop reads CASSLTGNVLEKLFF. As DNA, the CDR3 is TGTGCCAGCAGTCTGACGGGGAATGTGCTGGAAAAACTGTTTTTT.

J is TRBJ2-7 and V is TRBV4-3; D perhaps matches TRBD2 (6 bases). The CDR3 consists of 16 residues. CDR1 is LGHNA, CDR2 YSLEER, per germline. The V end lost 0 bases, the J end lost 6 bases, and 18 bases lay between the germline ends. The CDR3: CASSQDRGSPGTEQYF. DNA of the CDR3: TGCGCCAGCAGCCAAGATCGGGGGTCCCCCGGGACCGAGCAGTACTTC.

The chain uses TRBV5-1 and TRBJ1-2; D perhaps matches TRBD1 (5 bases). The CDR3 spans 14 residues. Trimming shortened V by 2 bases and J by 6 bases, and 14 bases separated the two germline ends. Looked up from germline, CDR1 is SGHRS and CDR2 is YFSETQ. DNA for the CDR3: TGCGCCAGCAGCTTCTCAGGGACCCGAGATGGCTACACCTTC. This gives the protein CASSFSGTRDGYTF.

V usage is TRBV6-5 and J usage is TRBJ1-4; TRBD1 is a possible D gene (5 bases). Germline-derived CDR1 and CDR2 are MNHEY and SVGAGI. The CDR3 extends over 12 amino acids. V shed 6 bases and J shed 7 bases, with 9 bases lying between them. The CDR3 here is CASSWDREKLFF. CDR3 nucleotide sequence: TGTGCCAGCAGCTGGGACCGTGAAAAACTGTTTTTT.

The rearrangement joins TRBV21-1 to TRBJ2-3; the D call TRBD1 from the table was never checked on the DNA. TRBV21-1 is described as a pseudogene. The CDR3 loop spans 15 amino acids. CDR3 sequence: CASSKGDRIGDTQYF. DNA for the CDR3: TGTGCCAGCAGCAAAGGAGACAGGATTGGGGATACGCAGTATTTT.

This chain links TRBV4-3 with TRBJ2-1; the match to TRBD2 covers 7 bases. CDR3 length: 16 amino acids. The junction had 6 bases not matched to a gene; V was cut back by 4 bases and J by 0 bases. Germline CDR1 and CDR2: LGHNA and YSLEER. The CDR3 here is CASSPQGGSSYNEQFF. CDR3 in DNA: TGCGCCAGCAGCCCTCAGGGCGGGAGCTCCTACAATGAGCAGTTCTTC.

This clonotype has a handful of counts. V usage is TRBV9 and J usage is TRBJ1-1; D remains ambiguous. Per the germline V gene, CDR1 is SGDLS and CDR2 is YYNGEE. The CDR3 contains 15 residues. Trimming took off 3 bases at V and 3 bases at J, with 15 bases between the two ends. The CDR3 loop is CASSGSDFGHTEAFF. CDR3 nucleotides: TGTGCCAGCAGCGGGTCTGATTTCGGTCACACTGAAGCTTTCTTT.

The rearrangement joins TRBV6-1 to TRBJ1-5; TRBD1 matches at 7 bases. CDR1 is MNHNS, CDR2 SASEGT, per germline. J was trimmed by 3 bases and V by 1 base; bases with no gene match: 3. The CDR3 runs to 15 residues. CDR3 sequence reads: CASSEGDSHNQPQHF. CDR3 DNA: TGTGCCAGCAGTGAAGGGGACAGCCACAATCAGCCCCAGCATTTT.

The chain has TRBV7-2 and TRBJ1-3; D is ambiguous. V dropped 5 bases and J dropped 4 bases, with 9 bases sitting between them. The germline V gene encodes CDR1 SGHTA and CDR2 FQGNSA. The CDR3 is 13 residues long. CDR3 sequence (DNA): TGTGCCAGCAGCCCCCTTTGGGGAAACACCATATATTTT. This sequence encodes CASSPLWGNTIYF.